The rows below give T cell receptor beta chains drawn from one sample of a study of cytomegalovirus exposure and HLA in healthy donors. Clones were read by immunoSEQ multiplex PCR, and TCRdb kept only the in-frame ones, dropping some. Altogether tens of thousands of clones are present, over 55% being singletons, with the ten largest covering over 30%. Sequencing input: PBMCs. These receptors all come from a man aged 35 to 55 in good health and CMV-seropositive. Both conserved end residues are part of each CDR3. Clone size is not always given. Where it is, it says once, few, many or a class for expanded clones.

clone_size | cdr3_length | j_call | v_call | cdr3_aa
NA | 18 | TRBJ1-5 | TRBV18 | CASSPRAGIENSNQPQHF
NA | 12 | TRBJ2-4 | TRBV28 | CASSPRKDIQYF
NA | 22 | TRBJ1-5 | TRBV7-3 | CASSLKERFSSPDREVNQPQHF
NA | 18 | TRBJ1-5 | TRBV4-2 | CASSSGTGGSDSNQPQHF
NA | 14 | TRBJ2-5 | TRBV5-6 | CASSWGPQGETQYF
few | 15 | TRBJ1-2 | TRBV9 | CASSVGTGFNYGYTF
NA | 15 | TRBJ2-1 | TRBV7-2 | CASSASGGYYNEQFF
NA | 15 | TRBJ2-7 | TRBV5-6 | CASSFGSSIVYEQYF
NA | 14 | TRBJ1-5 | TRBV2 | CASRADTGGGPQHF
NA | 15 | TRBJ2-7 | TRBV18 | CASSPPNRGIYEQYF
NA | 15 | TRBJ2-5 | TRBV30 | CAWTPGGSLKETQYF
NA | 15 | TRBJ1-2 | TRBV4-1 | CASSLPGTGGNGYTF
NA | 15 | TRBJ1-2 | TRBV4-3 | CASSQDADNDYGYTF
few | 14 | TRBJ1-1 | TRBV19 | CASRTGLLNTEAFF
NA | 19 | TRBJ1-3 | TRBV30 | CAWSVPRDSPFLSGNTIYF
few | 14 | TRBJ1-3 | TRBV30 | CAWKPGVSGNTIYF
NA | 16 | TRBJ1-2 | TRBV19 | CASSATPGYLNYGYTF
NA | 12 | TRBJ2-7 | TRBV4-1 | CASPTGPYEQYF
NA | 16 | TRBJ2-5 | TRBV4-1 | CASSQGTLAGRETQYF
few | 15 | TRBJ1-1 | TRBV25-1 | CASSEPKGTGTEAFF
NA | 13 | TRBJ1-2 | TRBV18 | CASSPDTGPGYTF
once | 16 | TRBJ2-7 | TRBV11-3 | CASSLATTGGSYEQYF
few | 13 | TRBJ2-7 | TRBV5-4 | CASSPGGSYEQYF
NA | 15 | TRBJ1-4 | TRBV7-9 | CASSLTSGRDEKLFF
NA | 14 | TRBJ2-7 | TRBV28 | CATHRQALPYEQYF
NA | 15 | TRBJ1-2 | TRBV6-6 | CASANSGGRGYGYTF
NA | 14 | TRBJ2-7 | TRBV6-6 | CASRGGGRNYEQYF
NA | 13 | TRBJ1-5 | TRBV4-3 | CASSQARHQPQHF
NA | 15 | TRBJ1-2 | TRBV15 | CATTGHFKANYGYTF
few | 16 | TRBJ2-7 | TRBV7-6 | CASSLAGGRGSYEQYF
NA | 13 | TRBJ2-5 | TRBV7-9 | CASSLDGGETQYF
NA | 18 | TRBJ1-6 | TRBV6-1 | CASSEVAFPGFNNSPLHF
NA | 13 | TRBJ2-3 | TRBV18 | CASSPLGEDTQYF
few | 15 | TRBJ1-4 | TRBV4-3 | CASSQDIGEGEKLFF
NA | 14 | TRBJ1-1 | TRBV18 | CASSPDGGGSEAFF
NA | 13 | TRBJ1-6 | TRBV30 | CAWSIDSNSPLHF
NA | 14 | TRBJ2-5 | TRBV7-8 | CASSLYGQQETQYF
few | 13 | TRBJ1-1 | TRBV29-1 | CSASTGGNTEAFF
few | 16 | TRBJ1-2 | TRBV15 | CATSRVSTGFNYGYTF
NA | 14 | TRBJ1-2 | TRBV11-2 | CASSLGAGNYGYTF
NA | 16 | TRBJ1-2 | TRBV6-6 | CASTPTPDRGDDGYTF
NA | 13 | TRBJ1-1 | TRBV18 | CASSETLNTEAFF
few | 13 | TRBJ1-2 | TRBV7-8 | CASSLGQNYGYTF
NA | 15 | TRBJ2-1 | TRBV30 | CAWSVGEIGFTEQFF
few | 15 | TRBJ2-1 | TRBV10-1 | CASSYSGQLSHEQFF
NA | 14 | TRBJ1-4 | TRBV6-6 | CASSLGASNEKLFF